These T cell receptor beta chains were read from a single sample in a study of T cell responses to AZD1222 COVID-19 vaccine. Sequencing was performed with immunoSEQ multiplex PCR; in TCRdb, only in-frame clones are kept and a portion is missing. Here the sample spans 120,000 or so clones, over 80% being singletons. The sample consisted of peripheral blood, taken on day 0 of AZD1222 vaccination. The origin of the receptors is an adult in good health. Both conserved end residues are part of each CDR3. A D gene is named only where the DNA matches it firmly. Clone size is stated in some rows and not others, as once, few, many or a class when expanded.

D gene,V gene,clone size,J gene,CDR3 DNA,CDR3 protein
TRBD1,TRBV3-1/TRBV3-2,NA,TRBJ2-3,TGTGCCAGCAGCCACCGGCGAGGGACAGGGCGTAGCACAGATACGCAGTATTTT,CASSHRRGTGRSTDTQYF
NA,TRBV19,NA,TRBJ2-1,TGTGCCAGTAGTATTCAGACAGTCAATGAGCAGTTCTTC,CASSIQTVNEQFF
TRBD2,TRBV27,NA,TRBJ2-7,TGTGCCAGCAGTTTAAAGCGGGAGGTTACCTACGAGCAGTACTTC,CASSLKREVTYEQYF
TRBD1,TRBV28,NA,TRBJ1-5,TGTGCCAGCAGTCCGGGACAGGGACAGCCCCAGCATTTT,CASSPGQGQPQHF
NA,TRBV19,NA,TRBJ1-5,TGTGCCAATCGGACATCGTGCGACAATCAGCCCCAGCATTTT,CANRTSCDNQPQHF
NA,TRBV10-3,NA,TRBJ2-3,TGTGCTTCCAAGGCCAGCGGCCCGAGCACAGATACGCAGTATTTT,CASKASGPSTDTQYF
NA,TRBV2,few,TRBJ2-7,TGTGCCAGCAGTAGGGCCTACGAGCAGTACTTC,CASSRAYEQYF
NA,TRBV18,once,TRBJ1-2,TGTGCCAGCTGTCCCGGGGGTTTCTATGGCTACACCTTC,CASCPGGFYGYTF
NA,TRBV5-1,NA,TRBJ2-1,TGCGCCAGCAGCTTGGAGGACTACAATGAGCAGTTCTTC,CASSLEDYNEQFF
NA,TRBV4-2,once,TRBJ2-3,TGTGCCAGCAGCCAAGTGACGGGGACTGGGGGAGATACGCAGTATTTT,CASSQVTGTGGDTQYF
TRBD1,TRBV5-1,NA,TRBJ2-7,TGCGCCAGCAGCCCTGGGACAGGGGGCTACGAGCAGTACTTC,CASSPGTGGYEQYF
NA,TRBV9,NA,TRBJ1-5,TGTGCCAGCAGCTTGGGAGGTGCGAATCAGCCCCAGCATTTT,CASSLGGANQPQHF
NA,TRBV28,NA,TRBJ1-5,TGTGCCAGCAGTTTAATCCAGGGTGGCCAGCCCCAGCATTTT,CASSLIQGGQPQHF
NA,TRBV19,NA,TRBJ2-1,TGTGCGAGCAGGGTCGGGAGTCTCCATGAGCAGTTCTTC,CASRVGSLHEQFF
NA,TRBV24-1,NA,TRBJ1-1,TGTGCCACCAGTGACCTGACAGTCCCGGGCGGAGCTTTCTTT,CATSDLTVPGGAFF
TRBD2,TRBV27,NA,TRBJ2-7,TGTGCCAGCAGTTTTAGCGGGGGAGACTACGAGCAGTACTTC,CASSFSGGDYEQYF
NA,TRBV9,few,TRBJ1-2,TGTGCCAGCAGCGAGGGGGGCCTCCGGGCATTTAACTATGGCTACACCTTC,CASSEGGLRAFNYGYTF
NA,TRBV12-3/TRBV12-4,NA,TRBJ1-1,TGTGCCAGCAGTTTAGTAAGGGACACTGAAGCTTTCTTT,CASSLVRDTEAFF
NA,TRBV5-6,NA,TRBJ1-5,TGTGCCAGCAGCTTGGAGGGGACCCAGCCCCAGCATTTT,CASSLEGTQPQHF
TRBD1,TRBV3-1/TRBV3-2,NA,TRBJ1-2,TGTGCCAGCAGCCAAACAGGGGGCAGTGGCTACACCTTC,CASSQTGGSGYTF
TRBD1,TRBV18,NA,TRBJ1-5,TGTGCCAGCTCACTTATCGGGACAGGGGGCGCCGATAATCAGCCCCAGCATTTT,CASSLIGTGGADNQPQHF
TRBD2,TRBV9,NA,TRBJ2-3,TGTGCCAGCAGCGCGGGACTAGCGGCTAGCACAGATACGCAGTATTTT,CASSAGLAASTDTQYF
NA,TRBV19,NA,TRBJ1-5,TGTGCCACCGGACCGGTCCGGGATCAGCCCCAGCATTTT,CATGPVRDQPQHF
TRBD1,TRBV10-3,NA,TRBJ1-1,TGTGCCATCAGCGAAGGGACAGGGCGGAACACTGAAGCTTTCTTT,CAISEGTGRNTEAFF
TRBD1,TRBV18,NA,TRBJ2-3,TGTGCCAGCTCACCACGACAGGGGATAGGCACAGATACGCAGTATTTT,CASSPRQGIGTDTQYF
NA,TRBV28,NA,TRBJ1-3,TGTGCCAGCATCTCCACCTCTGGAAACACCATATATTTT,CASISTSGNTIYF
TRBD1,TRBV28,NA,TRBJ2-1,TGTGCCAGCAGTCGTAGGGGGCCAAATGAGCAGTTCTTC,CASSRRGPNEQFF
NA,TRBV5-6,NA,TRBJ1-3,TGTGCCAGCAGCTTAGTCGAGGGAAACACCATATATTTT,CASSLVEGNTIYF
NA,TRBV10-3,NA,TRBJ2-5,TGTGCCATCAGTGCTAAGGATACGATAAACTACCAAGAGACCCAGTACTTC,CAISAKDTINYQETQYF
NA,TRBV7-9,NA,TRBJ1-1,TGTGCCAGCAGCCGGGACCAAACTGAAGCTTTCTTT,CASSRDQTEAFF
NA,TRBV9,NA,TRBJ1-2,TGTGCCAGCAGCGGCCGGGACGGAGGTTTCTATGGCTACACCTTC,CASSGRDGGFYGYTF
NA,TRBV6-5,NA,TRBJ1-1,TGTGCCAGCAGTAACAATTACGAGATGAACACTGAAGCTTTCTTT,CASSNNYEMNTEAFF
NA,TRBV28,once,TRBJ1-2,TGTGCCAGCAGCCGGCCTGCAAGTGGCTACACCTTC,CASSRPASGYTF
TRBD2,TRBV4-1,once,TRBJ2-1,TGCGCCAGCAGGATGACTTCCCCTGGGACTAGCTTGTTCTTC,CASRMTSPGTSLFF
NA,TRBV7-9,NA,TRBJ1-5,TGTGCCAGCAGCTTAGGGGAGATGAGTCAGCCCCAGCATTTT,CASSLGEMSQPQHF
TRBD1,TRBV6-5,few,TRBJ1-2,TGTGCCAGCTCCCGGGACAGGGGAGGTGGCTACACCTTC,CASSRDRGGGYTF
TRBD2,TRBV6-6,NA,TRBJ2-7,TGTGCCAGCACCGTCGGACTAGCTTCCTACGAGCAGTACTTC,CASTVGLASYEQYF
TRBD2,TRBV7-9,NA,TRBJ2-7,TGTGCCAGCAGCTTACTAGCGGGAGGGGCCTACGAGCAGTACTTC,CASSLLAGGAYEQYF
TRBD1,TRBV5-1,once,TRBJ1-1,TGCGCCAGCAGCTTGCCAGGGGGTTACACTGAAGCTTTCTTT,CASSLPGGYTEAFF
NA,TRBV18,NA,TRBJ1-4,TGTGCCAGCTCACCAGGGTCTTTGGGCGAAAAACTGTTTTTT,CASSPGSLGEKLFF
TRBD1,TRBV27,NA,TRBJ1-1,TGTGCCAGGCCTCATAAAAAATTAGACAGGGCGGGACCCCTGGACACTGAAGCTTTCTTT,CARPHKKLDRAGPLDTEAFF
TRBD2,TRBV5-1,once,TRBJ2-5,TGCGCCAGCAGCATGAGGTCCGCTAGCGGGAGCGGGGAGACCCAGTACTTC,CASSMRSASGSGETQYF
NA,TRBV21-1,NA,TRBJ1-3,TGTGCCAGCAGCAACCCGGGACACCGCTCTGGAAACACCATATATTTT,CASSNPGHRSGNTIYF
NA,TRBV5-4,NA,TRBJ1-4,TGTGCCAGCAGCCGTGGGGGTGAGGAAAAACTGTTTTTT,CASSRGGEEKLFF
NA,TRBV19,NA,TRBJ2-4,TGTGCCAGTAGTACCTGGTCGCTATACGAACAGAGCTTC,CASSTWSLYEQSF
NA,TRBV18,NA,TRBJ2-3,TGTGCCAGCTCACCAAGAGTACGCACAGATACGCAGTATTTT,CASSPRVRTDTQYF
NA,TRBV3-1/TRBV3-2,NA,TRBJ1-2,TGTGCCAGCAGCCAAGGAGGCGGCAGTAACTCGTACACCTTC,CASSQGGGSNSYTF
NA,TRBV7-9,once,TRBJ1-2,TGTGCCAGCAGCTTAACAATTAACTATGGCTACACCTTC,CASSLTINYGYTF
NA,TRBV7-9,NA,TRBJ1-4,TGTGCCAGCAGCCCAAGCTCGGGACAAGTTAATGAAAAACTGTTTTTT,CASSPSSGQVNEKLFF
TRBD2,TRBV5-1,NA,TRBJ2-1,TGCGCCAGCAGCTTAGCGGGAGGCCTACGTGAGCAGTTCTTC,CASSLAGGLREQFF
TRBD1,TRBV3-1/TRBV3-2,few,TRBJ2-2,TGTGCCAGCAGCCTCGGGACAGGGGACACCGGGGAGCTGTTTTTT,CASSLGTGDTGELFF
TRBD2,TRBV5-4,once,TRBJ2-3,TGTGCCAGCAGCTTCGGCGGGCTAGCGGGATTTTCTAGCACAGATACGCAGTATTTT,CASSFGGLAGFSSTDTQYF
NA,TRBV29-1,NA,TRBJ1-1,TGCAGCGTACCCCAAGCTTTCTTT,CSVPQAFF
TRBD1,TRBV25-1,once,TRBJ1-2,TGTGCCAGCAGTGAGTCGGGACAGGGATATGGCTACACCTTC,CASSESGQGYGYTF
NA,TRBV3-1/TRBV3-2,once,TRBJ1-3,TGTGCCAGCAGCCAAAGGTCTGGAAACACCATATATTTT,CASSQRSGNTIYF
NA,TRBV7-9,once,TRBJ2-7,TGTGCCAGCAGCTCAGGGACGAAGTACGAGCAGTACTTC,CASSSGTKYEQYF
NA,TRBV3-1/TRBV3-2,NA,TRBJ1-2,TGTGCCAGCAGCCAGTGGGAGGGGGGTGGCTACACCTTC,CASSQWEGGGYTF
NA,TRBV13,NA,TRBJ1-2,TGTGCCAGCAGCTTCTCAGGCACAGGCTATGGCTACACCTTC,CASSFSGTGYGYTF